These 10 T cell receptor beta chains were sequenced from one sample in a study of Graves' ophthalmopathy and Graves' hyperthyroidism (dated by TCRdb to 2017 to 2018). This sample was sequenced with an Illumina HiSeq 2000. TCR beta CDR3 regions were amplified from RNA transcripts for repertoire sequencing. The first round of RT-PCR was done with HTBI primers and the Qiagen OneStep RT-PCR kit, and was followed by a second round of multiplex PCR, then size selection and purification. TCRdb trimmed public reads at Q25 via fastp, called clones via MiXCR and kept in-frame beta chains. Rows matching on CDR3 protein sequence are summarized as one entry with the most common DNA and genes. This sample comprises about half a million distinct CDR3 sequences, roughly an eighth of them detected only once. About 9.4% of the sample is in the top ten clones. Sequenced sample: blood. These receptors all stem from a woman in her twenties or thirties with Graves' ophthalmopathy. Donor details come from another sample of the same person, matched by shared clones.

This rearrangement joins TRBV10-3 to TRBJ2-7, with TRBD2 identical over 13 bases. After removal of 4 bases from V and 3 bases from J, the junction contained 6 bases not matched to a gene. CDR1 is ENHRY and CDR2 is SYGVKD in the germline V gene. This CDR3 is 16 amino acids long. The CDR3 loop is CAISGGLAGTYYEQYF. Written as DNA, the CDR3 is TGTGCCATCAGTGGGGGACTAGCGGGGACTTACTACGAGCAGTACTTC.

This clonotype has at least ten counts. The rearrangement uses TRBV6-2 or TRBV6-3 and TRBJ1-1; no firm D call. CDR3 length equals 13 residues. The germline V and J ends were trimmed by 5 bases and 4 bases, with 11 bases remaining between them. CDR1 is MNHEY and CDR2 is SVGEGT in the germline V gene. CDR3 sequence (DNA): TGTGCCAGCAGTCAGCAGGTAGCCACTGAAGCTTTCTTT. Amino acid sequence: CASSQQVATEAFF.

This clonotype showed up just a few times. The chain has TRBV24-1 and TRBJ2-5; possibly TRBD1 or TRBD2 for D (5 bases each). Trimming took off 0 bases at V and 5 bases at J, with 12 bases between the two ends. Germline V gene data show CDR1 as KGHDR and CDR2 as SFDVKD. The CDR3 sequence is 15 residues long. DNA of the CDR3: TGTGCCACCAGTGATTTGGACGGGGCTCACGAGACCCAGTACTTC. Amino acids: CATSDLDGAHETQYF.

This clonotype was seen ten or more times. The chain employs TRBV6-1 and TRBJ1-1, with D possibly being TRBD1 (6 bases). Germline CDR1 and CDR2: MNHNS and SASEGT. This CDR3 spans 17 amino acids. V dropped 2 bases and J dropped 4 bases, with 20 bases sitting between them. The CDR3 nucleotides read TGTGCCAGCAGTGAAAGGTCAGGACAGCCACAGAGCACTGAAGCTTTCTTT. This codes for CASSERSGQPQSTEAFF.

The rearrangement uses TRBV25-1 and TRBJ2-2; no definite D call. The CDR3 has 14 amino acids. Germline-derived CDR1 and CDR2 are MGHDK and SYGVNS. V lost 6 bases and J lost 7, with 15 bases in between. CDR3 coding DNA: TGTGCCAGCAGCTCCGGTCCAGTTCGCGGGGAGCTGTTTTTT. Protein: CASSSGPVRGELFF.

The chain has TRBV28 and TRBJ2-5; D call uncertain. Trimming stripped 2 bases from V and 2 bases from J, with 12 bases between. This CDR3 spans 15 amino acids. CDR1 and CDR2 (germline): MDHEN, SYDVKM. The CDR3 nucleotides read TGTGCCAGCAGTTTAGCAGCGTCATTGCAAGAGACCCAGTACTTC. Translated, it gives CASSLAASLQETQYF.

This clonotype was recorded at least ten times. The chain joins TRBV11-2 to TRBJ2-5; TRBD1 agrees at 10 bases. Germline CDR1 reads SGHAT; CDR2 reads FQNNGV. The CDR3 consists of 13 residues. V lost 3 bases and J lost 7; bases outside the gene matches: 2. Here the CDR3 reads CASSLRDRGTQYF. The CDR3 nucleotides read TGTGCCAGCAGCTTGCGGGACAGGGGGACCCAGTACTTC.

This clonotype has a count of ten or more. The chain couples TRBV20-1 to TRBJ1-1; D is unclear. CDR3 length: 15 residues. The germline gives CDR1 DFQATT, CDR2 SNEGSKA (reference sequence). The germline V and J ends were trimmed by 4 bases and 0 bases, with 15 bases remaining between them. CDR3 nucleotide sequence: TGCAGTGCTAACTCTCGGATGACAATGAACACTGAAGCTTTCTTT. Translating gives CSANSRMTMNTEAFF.

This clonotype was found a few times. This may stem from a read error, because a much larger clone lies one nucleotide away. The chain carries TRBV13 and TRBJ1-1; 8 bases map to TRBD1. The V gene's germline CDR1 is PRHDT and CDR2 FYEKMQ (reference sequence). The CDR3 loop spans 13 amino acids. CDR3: CASRPDRVTESFF. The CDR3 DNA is TGTGCCAGCAGGCCGGACAGGGTCACTGAATCTTTCTTT.

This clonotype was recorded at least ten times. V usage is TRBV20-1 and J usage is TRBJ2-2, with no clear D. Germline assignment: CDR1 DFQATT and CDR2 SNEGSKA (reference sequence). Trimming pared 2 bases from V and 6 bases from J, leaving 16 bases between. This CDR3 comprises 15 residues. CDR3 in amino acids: CSARRHLQGAGELFF. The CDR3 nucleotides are TGCAGTGCTAGACGCCACCTCCAAGGTGCCGGGGAGCTGTTTTTT.